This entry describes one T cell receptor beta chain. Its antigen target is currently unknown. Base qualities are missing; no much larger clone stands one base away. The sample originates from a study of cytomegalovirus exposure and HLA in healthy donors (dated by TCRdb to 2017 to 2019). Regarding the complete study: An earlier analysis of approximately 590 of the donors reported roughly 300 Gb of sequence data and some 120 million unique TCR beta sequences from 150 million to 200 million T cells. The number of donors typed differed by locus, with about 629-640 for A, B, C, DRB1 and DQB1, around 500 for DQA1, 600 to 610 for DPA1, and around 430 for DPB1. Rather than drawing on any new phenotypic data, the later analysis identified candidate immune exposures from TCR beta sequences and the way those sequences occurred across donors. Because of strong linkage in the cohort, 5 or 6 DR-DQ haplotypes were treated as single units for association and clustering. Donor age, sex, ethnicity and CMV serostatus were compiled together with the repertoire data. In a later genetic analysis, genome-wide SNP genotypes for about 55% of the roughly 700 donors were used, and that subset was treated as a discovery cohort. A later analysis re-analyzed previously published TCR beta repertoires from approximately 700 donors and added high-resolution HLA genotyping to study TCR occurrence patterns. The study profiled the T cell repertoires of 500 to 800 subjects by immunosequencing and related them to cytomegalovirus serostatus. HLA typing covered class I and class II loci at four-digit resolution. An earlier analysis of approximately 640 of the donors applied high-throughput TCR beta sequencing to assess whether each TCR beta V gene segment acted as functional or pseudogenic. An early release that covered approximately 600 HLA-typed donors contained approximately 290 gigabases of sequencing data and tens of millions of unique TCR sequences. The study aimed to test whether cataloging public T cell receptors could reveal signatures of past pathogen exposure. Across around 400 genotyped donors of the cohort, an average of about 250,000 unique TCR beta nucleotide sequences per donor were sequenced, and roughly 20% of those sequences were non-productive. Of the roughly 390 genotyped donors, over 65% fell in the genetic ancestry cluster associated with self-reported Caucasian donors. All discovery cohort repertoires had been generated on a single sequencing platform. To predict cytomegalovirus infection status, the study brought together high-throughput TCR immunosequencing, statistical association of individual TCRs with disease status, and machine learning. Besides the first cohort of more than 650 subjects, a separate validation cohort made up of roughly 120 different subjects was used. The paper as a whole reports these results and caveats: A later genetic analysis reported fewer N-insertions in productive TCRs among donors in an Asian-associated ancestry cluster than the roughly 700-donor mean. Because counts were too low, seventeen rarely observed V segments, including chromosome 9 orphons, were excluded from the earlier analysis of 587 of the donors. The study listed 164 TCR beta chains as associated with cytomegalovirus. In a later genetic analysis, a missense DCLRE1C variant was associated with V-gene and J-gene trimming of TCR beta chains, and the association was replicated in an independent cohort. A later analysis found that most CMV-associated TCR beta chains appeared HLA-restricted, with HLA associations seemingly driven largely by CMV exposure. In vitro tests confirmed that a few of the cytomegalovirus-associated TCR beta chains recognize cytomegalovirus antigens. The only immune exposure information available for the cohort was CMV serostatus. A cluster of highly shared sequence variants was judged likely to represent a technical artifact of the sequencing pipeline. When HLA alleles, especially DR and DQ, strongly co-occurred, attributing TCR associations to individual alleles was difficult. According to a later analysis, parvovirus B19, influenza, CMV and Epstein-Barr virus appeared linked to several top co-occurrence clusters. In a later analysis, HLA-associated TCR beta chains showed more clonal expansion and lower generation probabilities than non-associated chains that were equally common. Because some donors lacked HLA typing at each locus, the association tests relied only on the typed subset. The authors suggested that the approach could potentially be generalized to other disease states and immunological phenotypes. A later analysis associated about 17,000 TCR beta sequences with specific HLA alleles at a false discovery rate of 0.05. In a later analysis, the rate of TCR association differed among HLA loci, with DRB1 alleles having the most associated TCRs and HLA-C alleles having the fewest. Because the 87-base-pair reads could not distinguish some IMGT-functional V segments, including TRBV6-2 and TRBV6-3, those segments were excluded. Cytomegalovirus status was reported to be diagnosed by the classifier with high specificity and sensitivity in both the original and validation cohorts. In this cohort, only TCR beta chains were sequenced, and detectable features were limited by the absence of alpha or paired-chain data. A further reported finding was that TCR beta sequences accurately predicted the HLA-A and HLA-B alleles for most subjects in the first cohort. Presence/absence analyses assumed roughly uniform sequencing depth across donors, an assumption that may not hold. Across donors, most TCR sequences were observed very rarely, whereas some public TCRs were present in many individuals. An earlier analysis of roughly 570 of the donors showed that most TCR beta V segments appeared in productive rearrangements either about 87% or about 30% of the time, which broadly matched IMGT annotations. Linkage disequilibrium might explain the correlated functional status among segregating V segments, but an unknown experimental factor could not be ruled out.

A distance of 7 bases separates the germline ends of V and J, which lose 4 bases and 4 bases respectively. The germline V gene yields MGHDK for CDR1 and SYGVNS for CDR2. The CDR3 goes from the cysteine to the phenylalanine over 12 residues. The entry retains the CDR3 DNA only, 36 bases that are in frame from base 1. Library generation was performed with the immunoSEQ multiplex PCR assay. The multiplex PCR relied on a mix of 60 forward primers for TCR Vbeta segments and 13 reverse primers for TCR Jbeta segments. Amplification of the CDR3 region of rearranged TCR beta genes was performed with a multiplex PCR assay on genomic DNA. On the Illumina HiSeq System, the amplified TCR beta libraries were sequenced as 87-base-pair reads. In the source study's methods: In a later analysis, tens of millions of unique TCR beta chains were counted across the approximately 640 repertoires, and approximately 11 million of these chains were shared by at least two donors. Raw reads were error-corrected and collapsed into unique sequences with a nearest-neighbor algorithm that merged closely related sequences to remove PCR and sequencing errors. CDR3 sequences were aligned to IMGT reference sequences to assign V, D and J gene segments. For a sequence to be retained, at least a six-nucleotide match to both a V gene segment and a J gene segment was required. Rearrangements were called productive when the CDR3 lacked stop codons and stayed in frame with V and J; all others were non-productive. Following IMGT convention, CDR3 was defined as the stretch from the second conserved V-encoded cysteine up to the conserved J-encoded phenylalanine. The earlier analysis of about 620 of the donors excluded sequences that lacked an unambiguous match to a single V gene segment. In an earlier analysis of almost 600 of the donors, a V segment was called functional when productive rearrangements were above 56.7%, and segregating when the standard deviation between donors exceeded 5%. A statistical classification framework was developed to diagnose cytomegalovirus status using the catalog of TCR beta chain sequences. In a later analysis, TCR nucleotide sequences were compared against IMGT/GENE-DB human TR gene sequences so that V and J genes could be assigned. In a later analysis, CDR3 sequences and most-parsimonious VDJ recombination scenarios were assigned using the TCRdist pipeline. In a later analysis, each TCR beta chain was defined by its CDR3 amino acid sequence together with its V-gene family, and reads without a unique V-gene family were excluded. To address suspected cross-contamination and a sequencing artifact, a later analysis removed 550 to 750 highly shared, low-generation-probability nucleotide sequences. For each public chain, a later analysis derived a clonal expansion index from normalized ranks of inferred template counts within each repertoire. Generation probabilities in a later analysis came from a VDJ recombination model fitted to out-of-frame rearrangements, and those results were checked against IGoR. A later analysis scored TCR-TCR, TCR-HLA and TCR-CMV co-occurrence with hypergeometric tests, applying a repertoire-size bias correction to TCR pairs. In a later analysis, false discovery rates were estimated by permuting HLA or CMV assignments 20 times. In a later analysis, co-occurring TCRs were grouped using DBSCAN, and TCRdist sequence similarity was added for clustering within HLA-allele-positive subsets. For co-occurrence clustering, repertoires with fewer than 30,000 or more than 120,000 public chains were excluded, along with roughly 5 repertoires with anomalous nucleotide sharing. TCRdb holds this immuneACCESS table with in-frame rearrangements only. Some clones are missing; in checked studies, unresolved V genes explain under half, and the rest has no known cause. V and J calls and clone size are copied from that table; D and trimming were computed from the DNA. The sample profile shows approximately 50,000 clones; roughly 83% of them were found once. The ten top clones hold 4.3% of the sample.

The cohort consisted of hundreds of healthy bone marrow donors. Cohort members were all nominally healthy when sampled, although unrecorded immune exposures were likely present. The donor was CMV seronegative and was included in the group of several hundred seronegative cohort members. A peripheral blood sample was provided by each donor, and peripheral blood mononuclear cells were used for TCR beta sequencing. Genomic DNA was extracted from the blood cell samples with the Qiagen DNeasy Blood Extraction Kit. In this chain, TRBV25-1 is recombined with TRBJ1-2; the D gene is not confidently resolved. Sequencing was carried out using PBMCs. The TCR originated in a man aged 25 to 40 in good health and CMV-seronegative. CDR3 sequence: CASSVSSYGYTF. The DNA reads TGTGCCAGCAGTGTTTCTTCCTATGGCTACACCTTC.